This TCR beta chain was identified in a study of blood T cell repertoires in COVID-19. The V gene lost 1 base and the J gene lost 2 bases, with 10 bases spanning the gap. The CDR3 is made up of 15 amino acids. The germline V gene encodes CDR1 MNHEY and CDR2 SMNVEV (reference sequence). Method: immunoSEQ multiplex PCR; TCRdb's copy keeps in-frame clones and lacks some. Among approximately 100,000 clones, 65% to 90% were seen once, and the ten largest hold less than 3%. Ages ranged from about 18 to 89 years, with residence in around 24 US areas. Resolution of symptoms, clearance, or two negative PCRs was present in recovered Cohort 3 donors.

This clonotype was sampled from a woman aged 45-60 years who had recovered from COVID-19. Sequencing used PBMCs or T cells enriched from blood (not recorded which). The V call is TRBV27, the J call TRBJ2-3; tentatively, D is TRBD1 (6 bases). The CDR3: CASSLLGQVTDTQYF. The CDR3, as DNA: TGTGCCAGCAGTTTATTGGGACAAGTCACAGATACGCAGTATTTT.